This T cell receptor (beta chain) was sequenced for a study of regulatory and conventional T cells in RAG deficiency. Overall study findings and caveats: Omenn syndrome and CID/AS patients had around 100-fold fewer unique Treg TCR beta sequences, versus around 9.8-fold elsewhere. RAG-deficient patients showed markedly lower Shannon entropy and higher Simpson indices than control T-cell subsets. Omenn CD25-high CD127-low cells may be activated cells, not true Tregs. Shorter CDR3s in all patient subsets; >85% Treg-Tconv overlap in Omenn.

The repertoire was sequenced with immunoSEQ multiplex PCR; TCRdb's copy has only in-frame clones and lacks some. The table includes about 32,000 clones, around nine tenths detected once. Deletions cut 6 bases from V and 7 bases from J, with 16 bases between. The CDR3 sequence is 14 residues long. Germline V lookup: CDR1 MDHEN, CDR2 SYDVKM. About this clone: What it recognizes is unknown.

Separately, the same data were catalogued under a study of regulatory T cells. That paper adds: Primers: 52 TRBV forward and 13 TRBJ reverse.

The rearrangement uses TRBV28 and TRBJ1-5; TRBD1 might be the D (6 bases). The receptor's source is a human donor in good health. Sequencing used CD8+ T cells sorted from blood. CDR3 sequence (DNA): TGTGCCAGCAGCAACGGACAGTATCTACAGCCCCAGCATTTT. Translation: CASSNGQYLQPQHF. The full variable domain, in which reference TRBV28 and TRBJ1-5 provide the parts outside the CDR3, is DVKVTQSSRYLVKRTGEKVFLECVQDMDHENMFWYRQDPGLGLRLIYFSYDVKMKEKGDIPEGYSVSREKKERFSLILESASTNQTSMYLCASSNGQYLQPQHFGDGTRLSIL.